This T cell receptor (beta chain) is drawn from a study of post-analysis software for immune sequencing data. This clonotype was found a few times. TCR beta cDNA libraries included unique molecular identifiers. There were 1 to 10 million T cells, and 510,000 or so cDNA molecules came from them. Using its own MiXCR run on the PCR reads, TCRdb lists one record per CDR3 protein. The table has 750,000 to 950,000 distinct CDR3 sequences, 46% seen once; the top ten hold just under 5%. The receptor's source is a girl between 5 and 17 years old with multiple sclerosis. Source material: blood.

The CDR3 DNA is TGTGCCAGCAGCCAAGATCAGGCTAGCGGACACCAAGAGACCCAGTACTTC. Translating it yields CASSQDQASGHQETQYF. This chain connects TRBV4-2 to TRBJ2-5; 7 nucleotides align to TRBD2. The CDR3 extends over 17 amino acids. V shed 0 bases, J shed 0 bases, and the junction held 7 bases outside the gene matches. CDR1 is LGHNA, CDR2 YNFKEQ, per germline.